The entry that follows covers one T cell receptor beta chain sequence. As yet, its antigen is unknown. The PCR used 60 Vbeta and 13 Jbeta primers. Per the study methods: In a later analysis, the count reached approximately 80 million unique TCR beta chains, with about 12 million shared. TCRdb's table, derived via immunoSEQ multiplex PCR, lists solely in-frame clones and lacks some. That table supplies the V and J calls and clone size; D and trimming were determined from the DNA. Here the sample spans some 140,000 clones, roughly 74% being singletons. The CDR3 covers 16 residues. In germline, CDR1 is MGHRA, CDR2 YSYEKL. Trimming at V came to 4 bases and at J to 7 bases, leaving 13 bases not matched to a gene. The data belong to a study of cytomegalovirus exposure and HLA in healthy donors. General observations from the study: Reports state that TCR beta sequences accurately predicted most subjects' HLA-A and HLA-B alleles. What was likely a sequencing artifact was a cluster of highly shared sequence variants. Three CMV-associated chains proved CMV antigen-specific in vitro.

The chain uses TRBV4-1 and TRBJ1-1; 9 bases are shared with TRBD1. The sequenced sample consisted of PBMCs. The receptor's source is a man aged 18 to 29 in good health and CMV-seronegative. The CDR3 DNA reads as TGCGCCAGCAGCCCTCAACCGGGACAGGGACGAGATGAAGCTTTCTTT. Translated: CASSPQPGQGRDEAFF.